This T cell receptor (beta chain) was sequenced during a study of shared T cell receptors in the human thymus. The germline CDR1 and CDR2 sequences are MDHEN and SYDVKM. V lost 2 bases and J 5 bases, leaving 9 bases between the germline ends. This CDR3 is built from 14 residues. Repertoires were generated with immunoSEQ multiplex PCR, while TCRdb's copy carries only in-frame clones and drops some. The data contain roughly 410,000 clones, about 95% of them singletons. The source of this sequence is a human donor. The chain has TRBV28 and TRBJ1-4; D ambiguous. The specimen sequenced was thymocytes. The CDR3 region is CASSLVGYNEKLFF. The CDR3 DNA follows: TGTGCCAGCAGTTTAGTGGGGTACAATGAAAAACTGTTTTTT.